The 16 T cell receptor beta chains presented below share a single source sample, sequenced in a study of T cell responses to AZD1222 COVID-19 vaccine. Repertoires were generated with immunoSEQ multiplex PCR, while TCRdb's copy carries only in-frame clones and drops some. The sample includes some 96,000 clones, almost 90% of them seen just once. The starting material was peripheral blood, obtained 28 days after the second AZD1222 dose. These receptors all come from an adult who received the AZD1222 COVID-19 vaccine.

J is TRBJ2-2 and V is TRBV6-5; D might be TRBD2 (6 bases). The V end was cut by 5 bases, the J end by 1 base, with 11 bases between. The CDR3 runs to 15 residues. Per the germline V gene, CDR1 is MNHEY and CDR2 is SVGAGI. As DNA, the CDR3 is TGTGCCAGCAGTCCCCCCGGGGGGAACACCGGGGAGCTGTTTTTT. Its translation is CASSPPGGNTGELFF.

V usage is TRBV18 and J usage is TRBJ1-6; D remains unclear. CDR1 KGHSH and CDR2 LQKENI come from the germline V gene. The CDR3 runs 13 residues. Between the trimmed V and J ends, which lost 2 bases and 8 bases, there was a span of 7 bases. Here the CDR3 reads CASSPERDSPLHF. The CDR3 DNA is TGTGCCAGCTCACCAGAACGAGATTCACCCCTCCACTTT.

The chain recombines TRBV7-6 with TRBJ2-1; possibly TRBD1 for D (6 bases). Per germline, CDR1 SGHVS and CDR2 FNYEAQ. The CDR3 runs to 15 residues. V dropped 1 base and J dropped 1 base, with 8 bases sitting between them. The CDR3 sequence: CASSLVGGSYNEQFF. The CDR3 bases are TGTGCCAGCAGCTTAGTAGGGGGTTCCTACAATGAGCAGTTCTTC.

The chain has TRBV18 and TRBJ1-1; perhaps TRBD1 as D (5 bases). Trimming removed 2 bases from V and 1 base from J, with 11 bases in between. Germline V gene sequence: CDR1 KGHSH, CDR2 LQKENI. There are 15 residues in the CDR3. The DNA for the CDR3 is TGTGCCAGCTCACCATGGGGGACGGCGAACACTGAAGCTTTCTTT. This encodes CASSPWGTANTEAFF.

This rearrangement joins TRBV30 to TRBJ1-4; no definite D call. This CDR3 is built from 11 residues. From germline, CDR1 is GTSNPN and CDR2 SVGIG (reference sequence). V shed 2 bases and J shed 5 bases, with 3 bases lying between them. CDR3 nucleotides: TGTGCCTGGAGTCCGAATGAAAAACTGTTTTTT. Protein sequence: CAWSPNEKLFF.

The CDR3 region has the DNA TGTGCCAGCACCTTACTCGGGACCAGCAATCAGCCCCAGCATTTT. Its translation is CASTLLGTSNQPQHF. This chain joins TRBV6-6 and TRBJ1-5; D might be TRBD1 (5 bases). This CDR3 is built from 15 residues. V gave up 7 bases and J gave up 1 base, with 14 bases separating them. Per germline, CDR1 MNHNY and CDR2 SVGAGI (reference sequence).

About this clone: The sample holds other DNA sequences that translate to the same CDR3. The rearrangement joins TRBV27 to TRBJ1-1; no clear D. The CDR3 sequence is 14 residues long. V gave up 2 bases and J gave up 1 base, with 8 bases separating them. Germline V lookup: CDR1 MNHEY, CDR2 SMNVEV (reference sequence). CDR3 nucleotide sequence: TGTGCCAGCAGTTTAAGAGGTGCGAACACTGAAGCTTTCTTT. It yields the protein CASSLRGANTEAFF.

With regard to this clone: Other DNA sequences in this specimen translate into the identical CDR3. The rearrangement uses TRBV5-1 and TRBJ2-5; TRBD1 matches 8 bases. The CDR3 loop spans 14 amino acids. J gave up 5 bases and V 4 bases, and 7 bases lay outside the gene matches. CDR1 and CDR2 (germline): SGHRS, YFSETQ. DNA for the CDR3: TGCGCCAGCAGCGGTCAGGGGGCTGGGGAGACCCAGTACTTC. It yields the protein CASSGQGAGETQYF.

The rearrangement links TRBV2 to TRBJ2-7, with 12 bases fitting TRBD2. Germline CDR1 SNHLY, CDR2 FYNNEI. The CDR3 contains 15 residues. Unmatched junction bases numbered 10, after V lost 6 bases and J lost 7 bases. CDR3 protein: CASRVGLAGPVEQYF. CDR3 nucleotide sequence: TGTGCCAGCAGAGTAGGACTAGCGGGACCGGTTGAGCAGTACTTC. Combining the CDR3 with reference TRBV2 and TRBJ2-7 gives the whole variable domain EPEVTQTPSHQVTQMGQEVILRCVPISNHLYFYWYRQILGQKVEFLVSFYNNEISEKSEIFDDQFSVERPDGSNFTLKIRSTKLEDSAMYFCASRVGLAGPVEQYFGPGTRLTVT.

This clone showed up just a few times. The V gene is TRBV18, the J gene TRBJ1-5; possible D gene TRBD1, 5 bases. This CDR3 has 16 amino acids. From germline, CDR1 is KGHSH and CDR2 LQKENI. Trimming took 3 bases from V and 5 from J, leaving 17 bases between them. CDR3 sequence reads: CASSPPRERDYQPQHF. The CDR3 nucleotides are TGTGCCAGCTCACCCCCCAGGGAGAGAGACTATCAGCCCCAGCATTTT. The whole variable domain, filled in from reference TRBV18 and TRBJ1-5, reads NAGVMQNPRHLVRRRGQEARLRCSPMKGHSHVYWYRQLPEEGLKFMVYLQKENIIDESGMPKERFSAEFPKEGPSILRIQQVVRGDSAAYFCASSPPRERDYQPQHFGDGTRLSIL.

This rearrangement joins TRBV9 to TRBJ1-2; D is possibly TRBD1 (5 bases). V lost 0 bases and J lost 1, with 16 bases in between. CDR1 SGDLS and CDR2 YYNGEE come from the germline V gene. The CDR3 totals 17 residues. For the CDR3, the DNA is TGTGCCAGCAGCGTAGTGGGGCCGACCGGGGTTAACTATGGCTACACCTTC. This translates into CASSVVGPTGVNYGYTF.

The CDR3 nucleotides read TGCGCCAGCAGCTTGGATGGGGCGGGAGATGGCTACGAGCAGTACTTC. Its translation: CASSLDGAGDGYEQYF. The rearrangement joins TRBV5-1 to TRBJ2-7; 7 positions match TRBD2. The V gene's germline CDR1 is SGHRS and CDR2 YFSETQ. The V gene end was trimmed by 0 bases and the J gene end by 3 bases; junction bases not matched to a gene: 9. This CDR3 has 16 residues.

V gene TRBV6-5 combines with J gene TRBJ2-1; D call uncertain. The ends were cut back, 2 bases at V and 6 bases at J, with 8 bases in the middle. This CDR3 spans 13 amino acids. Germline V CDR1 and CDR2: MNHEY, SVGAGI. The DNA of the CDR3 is TGTGCCAGCAGTTACGGGCAGAGCAATGAGCAGTTCTTC. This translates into CASSYGQSNEQFF.

CDR3 amino acids: CATSGGGGQPQHF. CDR3 coding DNA: TGTGCCACTTCAGGGGGCGGAGGTCAGCCCCAGCATTTT. The J gene is TRBJ1-5, the V gene TRBV19, with TRBD1 identical over 8 bases. Germline V gives CDR1 LNHDA, CDR2 SQIVND (reference sequence). With 10 bases clipped from V and 6 bases from J, the junction kept 8 bases outside the gene matches. The CDR3 runs to 13 residues.

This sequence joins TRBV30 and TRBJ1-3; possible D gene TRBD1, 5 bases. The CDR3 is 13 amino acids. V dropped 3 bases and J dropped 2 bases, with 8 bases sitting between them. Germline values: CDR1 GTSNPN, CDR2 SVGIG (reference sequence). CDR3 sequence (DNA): TGTGCCTGGAGCGTCAGGGCTGGAAACACCATATATTTT. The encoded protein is CAWSVRAGNTIYF.

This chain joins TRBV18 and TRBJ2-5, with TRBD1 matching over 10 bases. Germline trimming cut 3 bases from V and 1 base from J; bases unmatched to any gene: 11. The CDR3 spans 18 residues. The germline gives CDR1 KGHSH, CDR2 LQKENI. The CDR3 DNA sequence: TGTGCCAGCTCACCCTACCCGGGGGACAGGGGCCTCCAAGAGACCCAGTACTTC. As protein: CASSPYPGDRGLQETQYF.